The 21 T cell receptor beta chains below come from one sample, sequenced in a study of blood T cell repertoires in COVID-19. Some clones are missing from TCRdb's copy, which holds only in-frame ones; the method was immunoSEQ multiplex PCR. The table shows 410,000 or so clones, with roughly 90% occurring only once. The sample consisted of peripheral blood. These receptor sequences come from a woman aged 40 to 50 with COVID-19, enrolled during active disease.

V gene TRBV27 combines with J gene TRBJ2-7; D uncertain. This CDR3 region has 15 residues. Trimming shortened V by 1 base and J by 2 bases, and 12 bases separated the two germline ends. CDR1 is MNHEY, CDR2 SMNVEV, per germline (reference sequence). The CDR3 DNA follows: TGTGCCAGCAGTTTATTGAGGCATACCACCTACGAGCAGTACTTC. It is translated as CASSLLRHTTYEQYF.

For the CDR3, the DNA is TGTGCCAGCAGTTATACAGGGGGCGCAGATACGCAGTATTTT. Protein product: CASSYTGGADTQYF. The rearrangement links TRBV6-2 or TRBV6-3 to TRBJ2-3; 9 bases agree with TRBD1. V gave up 3 bases and J gave up 4 bases; unmatched junction bases: 2. Germline V gene data show CDR1 as MNHEY and CDR2 as SVGEGT. The CDR3 is made up of 14 amino acids.

V is TRBV5-1 and J is TRBJ2-7; D is perhaps TRBD1 (6 bases). The germline V gene has CDR1 SGHRS and CDR2 YFSETQ. V was cut by 0 bases and J by 2 bases, with 9 bases left in between. CDR3 length equals 14 residues. The CDR3 coding sequence is TGCGCCAGCAGCTTGGACAGGGCCGCCTACGAGCAGTACTTC. Encoded protein: CASSLDRAAYEQYF.

This clone has a handful of counts. The genes are TRBV9 and TRBJ1-2; TRBD1 agrees at 8 bases. V shed 2 bases and J 2 bases; nucleotides not matched to a gene: 2. The CDR3 consists of 14 residues. Germline V CDR1 and CDR2: SGDLS, YYNGEE. The DNA for the CDR3 is TGTGCCAGCAGCGTCCGGACAGGGAACTATGGCTACACCTTC. Amino acid sequence: CASSVRTGNYGYTF. Combining the CDR3 with reference TRBV9 and TRBJ1-2 gives the whole variable domain DSGVTQTPKHLITATGQRVTLRCSPRSGDLSVYWYQQSLDQGLQFLIQYYNGEERAKGNILERFSAQQFPDLHSELNLSSLELGDSALYFCASSVRTGNYGYTFGSGTRLTVV.

This clone is a singleton in its sample. This chain uses TRBV9 with TRBJ2-7; TRBD2 matches at 9 bases. The germline V gene encodes CDR1 SGDLS and CDR2 YYNGEE. The trim removed 1 base at V and 4 bases at J, leaving 9 bases unmatched. This CDR3 region has 16 residues. The DNA of the CDR3 is TGTGCCAGCAGCGTAAAGGAGCGGGGGGCCCCTTACGAGCAGTACTTC. Translating it yields CASSVKERGAPYEQYF. The complete variable domain, with remaining parts taken from reference TRBV9 and TRBJ2-7, reads DSGVTQTPKHLITATGQRVTLRCSPRSGDLSVYWYQQSLDQGLQFLIQYYNGEERAKGNILERFSAQQFPDLHSELNLSSLELGDSALYFCASSVKERGAPYEQYFGPGTRLTVT.

This chain links TRBV21-1 with TRBJ2-1; the table's D call TRBD2 went unverified against the DNA. TRBV21-1 is tagged as a pseudogene. CDR3 length: 19 residues. The CDR3: CASSKQEGGRVSGNNEQFF. DNA for the CDR3: TGTGCCAGCAGCAAACAGGAAGGCGGGAGGGTTTCTGGGAACAATGAGCAGTTCTTC.

The chain uses TRBV7-2 and TRBJ2-1; 7 bases are a match to TRBD2. This CDR3 comprises 18 residues. Germline trimming cut 1 base from V and 2 bases from J; bases unmatched to any gene: 11. Germline V gene data show CDR1 as SGHTA and CDR2 as FQGNSA. The CDR3 here is CASSLVGGGGPPYNEQFF. CDR3 in DNA: TGTGCCAGCAGCTTAGTAGGTGGCGGGGGACCACCCTACAATGAGCAGTTCTTC.

This clone was counted a few times. The genes are TRBV19 and TRBJ2-5; possibly TRBD2 for D (5 bases). V lost 4 bases to trimming and J lost 5 bases, with 17 bases between them. Per germline, CDR1 LNHDA and CDR2 SQIVND (reference sequence). The CDR3 sequence is 15 residues long. CDR3 region: CASSTRGLGSETQYF. The CDR3 DNA is TGTGCCAGTAGTACGCGAGGACTGGGCTCGGAGACCCAGTACTTC.

V is TRBV4-1 and J is TRBJ2-7, with D possibly TRBD1 on 6 matching bases. Germline CDR1 is MGHRA and CDR2 is YSYEKL. The ends were cut back, 4 bases at V and 0 bases at J, with 10 bases in the middle. The CDR3 loop spans 14 amino acids. The CDR3: CASSLYRDSYEQYF. The CDR3, as DNA: TGCGCCAGCAGCCTCTACAGGGACTCCTACGAGCAGTACTTC.

In DNA, the CDR3 is TGCGCCAGCAGCCAAGACCCGGGGTATCAGCCCCAGCATTTT. This gives the protein CASSQDPGYQPQHF. The genes are TRBV4-1 and TRBJ1-5; D gene unclear. This CDR3 comprises 14 residues. The germline V and J ends were trimmed by 0 bases and 5 bases, with 8 bases remaining between them. Germline V gene data show CDR1 as MGHRA and CDR2 as YSYEKL.

The table lists this clone with a few counts. The chain joins TRBV5-5 to TRBJ2-7; 7 positions agree with TRBD1. Germline V gene lookup returns CDR1 SGHKS and CDR2 YYEKEE (reference sequence). The CDR3 sequence is 15 residues long. V trimming: 0 bases; J trimming: 0 bases; junction bases outside the gene matches: 3. DNA of the CDR3: TGTGCCAGCAGCTTGGTAACAGGGGACTCCTACGAGCAGTACTTC. This translates into CASSLVTGDSYEQYF.

The chain recombines TRBV7-8 with TRBJ1-2; 7 nucleotides line up with TRBD1. CDR3 length: 14 residues. In germline, CDR1 is SGHVS, CDR2 FQNEAQ. V lost 3 bases, J lost 3 bases, and 4 bases stayed unmatched. CDR3 bases: TGTGCCAGCAGCTTTGCCGGGACAGACTATGGCTACACCTTC. Encoded protein: CASSFAGTDYGYTF.

V is TRBV10-1 and J is TRBJ2-1; possible D gene TRBD2, 5 bases. This CDR3 is built from 15 residues. Germline CDR1 and CDR2: WNHNN and SYGVQD (reference sequence). Trimming cost V 2 bases and J 5 bases, with 13 bases left between them. This CDR3 reads CASSERGMRDNEQFF. Written as DNA, the CDR3 is TGCGCCAGCAGTGAGAGAGGGATGAGAGACAATGAGCAGTTCTTC.

V is TRBV18 and J is TRBJ1-5; D not resolved. The germline gives CDR1 KGHSH, CDR2 LQKENI. V dropped 1 base and J dropped 0 bases, with 7 bases sitting between them. There are 15 residues in the CDR3. The CDR3 DNA reads TGTGCCAGCTCACCACAGAGAAGTAGCAATCAGCCCCAGCATTTT. Its translation is CASSPQRSSNQPQHF.

The chain employs TRBV6-6 and TRBJ1-2; D gene unclear. Trimming removed 2 bases from V and 4 bases from J, with 14 bases in between. In germline, CDR1 is MNHNY, CDR2 SVGAGI (reference sequence). This CDR3 region has 15 residues. CDR3 amino acids: CASSYGDSRSYGYTF. The CDR3 DNA reads as TGTGCCAGCAGTTACGGTGACTCCCGCAGCTATGGCTACACCTTC.

The chain is built from TRBV7-3 and TRBJ1-2, with 8 bases that match TRBD1. CDR3 length equals 14 residues. Per germline, CDR1 SGHTA and CDR2 FQGTGA. The junction had 10 bases not matched to a gene; V was cut back by 5 bases and J by 8 bases. Here the CDR3 reads CASSTLQGARGYTF. The CDR3, as DNA: TGTGCCAGCAGCACCCTTCAGGGGGCTCGGGGCTACACCTTC.

About this clone: Other DNA sequences from this sample encode an identical CDR3 as well. This chain connects TRBV7-2 to TRBJ2-7, with a possible D match to TRBD1 (7 bases). V gave up 3 bases and J gave up 4 bases, with 13 bases separating them. CDR1 and CDR2 (germline): SGHTA, FQGNSA. CDR3 length: 14 amino acids. Written as DNA, the CDR3 is TGTGCCAGCAGCTTTCAGGGGGGCCGGTACGAGCAGTACTTC. Its translation is CASSFQGGRYEQYF.

V gene TRBV28 combines with J gene TRBJ1-2, with TRBD1 identical over 7 bases. Germline V lookup: CDR1 MDHEN, CDR2 SYDVKM. V lost 9 bases to trimming and J lost 2 bases; unmatched junction nucleotides: 12. The CDR3 sequence is 15 residues long. CDR3 residues: CASHGQGGGNYGYTF. The CDR3 bases are TGTGCCAGTCATGGACAAGGGGGCGGAAACTATGGCTACACCTTC.

This chain joins TRBV5-1 and TRBJ1-3; no firm D call. There are 15 residues in the CDR3. V was shortened by 0 bases and J by 0 bases, with 7 bases between the two germline ends. Germline V gene lookup returns CDR1 SGHRS and CDR2 YFSETQ. CDR3 amino acids: CASSLGDFSGNTIYF. The CDR3, as DNA: TGCGCCAGCAGCTTGGGAGACTTCTCTGGAAACACCATATATTTT. Full variable domain (rest looked up from reference TRBV5-1 and TRBJ1-3): KAGVTQTPRYLIKTRGQQVTLSCSPISGHRSVSWYQQTPGQGLQFLFEYFSETQRNKGNFPGRFSGRQFSNSRSEMNVSTLELGDSALYLCASSLGDFSGNTIYFGEGSWLTVV.

The count of this clone is one. J is TRBJ1-4 and V is TRBV14; D possibly corresponds to TRBD1 (6 bases). Germline values: CDR1 SGHDN, CDR2 FVKESK. This CDR3 comprises 13 residues. Trimming removed 5 bases at V and 8 bases at J, with 12 bases between. The CDR3 bases are TGTGCCAGCAGCTCCCAGGGGCTGGAAAAACTGTTTTTT. Encoded protein: CASSSQGLEKLFF. The full variable domain, with the rest looked up from reference TRBV14 and TRBJ1-4, is EAGVTQFPSHSVIEKGQTVTLRCDPISGHDNLYWYRRVMGKEIKFLLHFVKESKQDESGMPNNRFLAERTGGTYSTLKVQPAELEDSGVYFCASSSQGLEKLFFGSGTQLSVL.

The gene calls are TRBV5-4 and TRBJ2-1; 14 positions match TRBD2. J was trimmed by 8 bases and V by 5 bases; bases with no gene match: 6. This CDR3 has 15 amino acids. The germline CDR1 and CDR2 sequences are SGHNT and YYREEE (reference sequence). CDR3 region: CASRAGTSGSDEQFF. The CDR3 bases are TGTGCCAGCAGGGCCGGGACTAGCGGGAGTGATGAGCAGTTCTTC.